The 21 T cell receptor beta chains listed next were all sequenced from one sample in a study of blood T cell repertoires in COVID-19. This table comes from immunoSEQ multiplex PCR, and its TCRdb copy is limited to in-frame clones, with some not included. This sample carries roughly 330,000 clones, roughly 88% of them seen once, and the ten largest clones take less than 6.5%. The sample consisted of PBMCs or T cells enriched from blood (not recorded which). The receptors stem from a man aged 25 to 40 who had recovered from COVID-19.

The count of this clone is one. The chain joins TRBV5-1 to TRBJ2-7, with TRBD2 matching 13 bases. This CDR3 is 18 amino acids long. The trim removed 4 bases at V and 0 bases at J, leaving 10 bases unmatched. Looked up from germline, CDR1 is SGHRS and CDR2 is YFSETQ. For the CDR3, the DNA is TGCGCCAGCAGCGCCGGGACTAGCGGGGAACTAGTCTCCTACGAGCAGTACTTC. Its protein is CASSAGTSGELVSYEQYF.

CDR3 bases: TGTGCCAGCAGTTTAGCGGTCGTCGGGACAAACTATGGCTACACCTTC. Protein product: CASSLAVVGTNYGYTF. V usage is TRBV28 and J usage is TRBJ1-2, with a possible D match to TRBD1 (6 bases). The length of the CDR3 is 16 residues. Germline assignment: CDR1 MDHEN and CDR2 SYDVKM. The V end lost 2 bases, the J end lost 2 bases, and 15 bases lay between the germline ends.

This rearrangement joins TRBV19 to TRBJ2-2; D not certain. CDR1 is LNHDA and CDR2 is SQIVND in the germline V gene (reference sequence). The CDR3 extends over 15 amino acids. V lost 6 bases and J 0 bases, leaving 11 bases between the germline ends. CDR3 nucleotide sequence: TGTGCCAGTAGAACGACACCCGCGAACACCGGGGAGCTGTTTTTT. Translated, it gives CASRTTPANTGELFF.

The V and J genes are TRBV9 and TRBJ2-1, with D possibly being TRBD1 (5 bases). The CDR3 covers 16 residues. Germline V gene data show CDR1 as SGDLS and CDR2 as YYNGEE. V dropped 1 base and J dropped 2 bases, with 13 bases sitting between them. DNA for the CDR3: TGTGCCAGCAGCGTACGGCAGGGTACCACCTACAATGAGCAGTTCTTC. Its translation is CASSVRQGTTYNEQFF.

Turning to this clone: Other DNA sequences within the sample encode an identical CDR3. CDR3 nucleotide sequence: TGTGCCAGCAGCCCCGGGGCCGGGGAGCTGTTTTTT. Protein sequence: CASSPGAGELFF. This chain uses TRBV12-3 or TRBV12-4 with TRBJ2-2, with D perhaps TRBD2 (5 bases). The CDR3 spans 12 residues. V lost 6 bases and J 6 bases, leaving 8 bases between the germline ends.

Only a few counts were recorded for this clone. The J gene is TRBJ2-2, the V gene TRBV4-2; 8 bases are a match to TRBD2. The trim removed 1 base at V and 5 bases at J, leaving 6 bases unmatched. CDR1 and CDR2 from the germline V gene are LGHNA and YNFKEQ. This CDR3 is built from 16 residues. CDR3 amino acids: CASSQVAGGQTGELFF. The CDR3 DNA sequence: TGTGCCAGCAGCCAAGTTGCGGGGGGTCAAACCGGGGAGCTGTTTTTT.

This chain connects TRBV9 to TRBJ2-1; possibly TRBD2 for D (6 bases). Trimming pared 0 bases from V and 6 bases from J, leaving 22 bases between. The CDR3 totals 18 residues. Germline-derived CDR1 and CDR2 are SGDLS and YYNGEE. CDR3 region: CASSVEGRVGLHLNEQFF. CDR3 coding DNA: TGTGCCAGCAGCGTAGAGGGTCGAGTGGGACTTCACCTCAATGAGCAGTTCTTC.

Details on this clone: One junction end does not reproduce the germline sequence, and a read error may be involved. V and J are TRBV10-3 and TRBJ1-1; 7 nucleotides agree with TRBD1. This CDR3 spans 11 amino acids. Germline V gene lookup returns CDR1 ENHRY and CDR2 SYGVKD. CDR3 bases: TGTGCCATCAGTACCGGAGGGGACAGCCGATTT. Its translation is CAISTGGDSRF.

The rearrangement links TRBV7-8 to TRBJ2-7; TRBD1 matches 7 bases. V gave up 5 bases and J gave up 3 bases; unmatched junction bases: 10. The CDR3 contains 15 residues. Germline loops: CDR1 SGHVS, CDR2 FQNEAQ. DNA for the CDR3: TGTGCCAGCAGCGGACAGACAGGGCGTCTCTACGAGCAGTACTTC. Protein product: CASSGQTGRLYEQYF.

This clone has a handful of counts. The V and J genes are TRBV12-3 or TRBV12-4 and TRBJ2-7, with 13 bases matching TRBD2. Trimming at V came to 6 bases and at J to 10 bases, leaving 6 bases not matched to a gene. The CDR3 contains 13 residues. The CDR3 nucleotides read TGTGCCAGCAGCCCGGGACTAGCGGGGAATCAGTACTTC. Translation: CASSPGLAGNQYF.

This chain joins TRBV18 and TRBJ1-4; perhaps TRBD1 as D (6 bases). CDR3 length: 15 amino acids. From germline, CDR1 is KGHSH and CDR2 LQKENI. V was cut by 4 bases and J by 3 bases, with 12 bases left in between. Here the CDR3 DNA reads TGTGCCAGCTCACAGCAGGGGCCGGCTAATGAAAAACTGTTTTTT. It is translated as CASSQQGPANEKLFF.

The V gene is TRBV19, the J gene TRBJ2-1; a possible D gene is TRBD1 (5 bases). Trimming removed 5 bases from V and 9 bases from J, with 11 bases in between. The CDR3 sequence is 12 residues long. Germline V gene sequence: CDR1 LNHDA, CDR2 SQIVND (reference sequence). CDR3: CASSLVGAEQFF. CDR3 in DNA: TGTGCCAGTAGTCTAGTAGGGGCTGAGCAGTTCTTC.

This chain's CDR3 is CASSYSGGSGQPQHF. The CDR3 nucleotides read TGTGCCAGCAGTTACTCCGGCGGCTCGGGGCAGCCCCAGCATTTT. The chain combines TRBV6-5 with TRBJ1-5; D remains ambiguous. Trimming stripped 0 bases from V and 7 bases from J, with 13 bases between. The CDR3 totals 15 residues. Germline CDR1 reads MNHEY; CDR2 reads SVGAGI.

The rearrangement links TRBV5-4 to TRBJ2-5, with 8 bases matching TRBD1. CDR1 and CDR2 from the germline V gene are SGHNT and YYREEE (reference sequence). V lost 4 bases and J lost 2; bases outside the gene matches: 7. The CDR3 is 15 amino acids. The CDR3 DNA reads TGTGCCAGCAGCGAGACAGGGGTCGATCAAGAGACCCAGTACTTC. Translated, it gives CASSETGVDQETQYF. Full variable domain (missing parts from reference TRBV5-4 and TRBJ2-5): ETGVTQSPTHLIKTRGQQVTLRCSSQSGHNTVSWYQQALGQGPQFIFQYYREEENGRGNFPPRFSGLQFPNYSSELNVNALELDDSALYLCASSETGVDQETQYFGPGTRLLVL.

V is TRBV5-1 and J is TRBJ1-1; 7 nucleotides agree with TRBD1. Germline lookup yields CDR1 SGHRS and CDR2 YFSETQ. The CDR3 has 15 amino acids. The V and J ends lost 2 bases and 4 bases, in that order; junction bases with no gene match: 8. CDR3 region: CASSFSGTVSTEAFF. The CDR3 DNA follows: TGCGCCAGCAGCTTTTCCGGGACAGTGAGCACTGAAGCTTTCTTT.

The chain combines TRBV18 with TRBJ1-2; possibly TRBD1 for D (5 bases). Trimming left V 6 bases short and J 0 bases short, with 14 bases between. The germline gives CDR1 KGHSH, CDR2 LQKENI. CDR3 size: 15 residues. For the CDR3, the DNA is TGTGCCAGCTCCACCTCGGACAATTCTAACTATGGCTACACCTTC. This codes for CASSTSDNSNYGYTF.

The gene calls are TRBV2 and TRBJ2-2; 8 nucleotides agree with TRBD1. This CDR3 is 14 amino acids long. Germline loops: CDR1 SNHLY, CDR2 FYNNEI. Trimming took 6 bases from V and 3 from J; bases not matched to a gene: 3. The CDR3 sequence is CASRIQGDTGELFF. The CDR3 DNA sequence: TGTGCCAGCAGGATACAGGGGGACACCGGGGAGCTGTTTTTT.

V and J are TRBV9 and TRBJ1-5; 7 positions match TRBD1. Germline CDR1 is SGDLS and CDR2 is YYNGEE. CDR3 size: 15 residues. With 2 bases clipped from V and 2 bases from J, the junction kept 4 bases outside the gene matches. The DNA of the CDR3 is TGTGCCAGCAGCGTTGGGACAGTAGGCAATCAGCCCCAGCATTTT. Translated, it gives CASSVGTVGNQPQHF.

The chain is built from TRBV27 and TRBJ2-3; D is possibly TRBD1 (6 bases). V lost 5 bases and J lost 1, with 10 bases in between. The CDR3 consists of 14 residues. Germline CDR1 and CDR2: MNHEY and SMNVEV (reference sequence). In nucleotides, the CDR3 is TGTGCCAGCAGTCCTCGACAGGGCACAGATACGCAGTATTTT. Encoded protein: CASSPRQGTDTQYF.

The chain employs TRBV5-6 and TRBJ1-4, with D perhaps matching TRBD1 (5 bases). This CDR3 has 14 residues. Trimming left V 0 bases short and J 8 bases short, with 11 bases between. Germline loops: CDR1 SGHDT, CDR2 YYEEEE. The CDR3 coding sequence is TGTGCCAGCAGCTTGGTAGGGGCGGTGGAAAAACTGTTTTTT. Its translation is CASSLVGAVEKLFF.

The CDR3 spells CASSSSSYEQYF. CDR3 coding DNA: TGCGCCAGCAGTTCCAGCTCCTACGAGCAGTACTTC. The chain combines TRBV10-1 with TRBJ2-7; D uncertain. CDR1 and CDR2 (germline): WNHNN, SYGVQD (reference sequence). This CDR3 spans 12 amino acids. The V and J ends lost 5 bases and 0 bases respectively, with 5 bases between them.